One and the same sample provided the 2 T cell receptor beta chains below, sequenced in a study of identical twins. TCRdb re-called the 5' RACE reads through MiXCR, storing one row per CDR3 protein. The table lists hundreds of thousands of distinct CDR3 sequences, around an eighth of them singletons, with about 1.5% in the top ten. The sample also formed part of further work on yellow fever vaccine responses in identical twins.

Input material: PBMCs. The receptors originated from a woman aged 18-29 years in good health.

This clonotype was observed many times. The germline gene is not matched at one end of the junction; a read error may be the cause. V gene TRBV3-1 combines with J gene TRBJ2-4; either TRBD1 or TRBD2 may supply D (6 bases each). The CDR3 length is 15 residues. Germline CDR1 reads LGHDT; CDR2 reads YNNKEL (reference sequence). CDR3 loop: CASSQGGLAKNIQYF. The CDR3, as DNA: TGCGCCAGCAGCCAAGGGGGACTAGCCAAAAACATTCAGTACTTC.

V and J are TRBV11-2 and TRBJ2-1, with 7 bases lining up with TRBD2. Losses at the gene ends were 3 bases for V and 1 base for J; bases not matched to a gene: 3. Germline CDR1 SGHAT, CDR2 FQNNGV. This CDR3 contains 15 residues. The CDR3 spells CASSFLGGSYNEQFF. Written as DNA, the CDR3 is TGTGCCAGCAGCTTTCTCGGGGGGTCCTACAATGAGCAGTTCTTC.